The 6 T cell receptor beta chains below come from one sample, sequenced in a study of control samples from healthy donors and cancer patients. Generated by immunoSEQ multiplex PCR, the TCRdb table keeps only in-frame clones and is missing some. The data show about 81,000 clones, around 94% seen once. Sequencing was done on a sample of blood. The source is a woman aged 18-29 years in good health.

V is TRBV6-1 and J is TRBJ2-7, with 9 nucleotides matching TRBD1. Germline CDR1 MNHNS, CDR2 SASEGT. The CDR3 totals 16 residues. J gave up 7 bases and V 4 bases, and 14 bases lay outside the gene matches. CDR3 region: CASSGGTGIADLEQYF. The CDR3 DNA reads TGTGCCAGCAGTGGTGGGACAGGGATAGCCGACCTAGAGCAGTACTTC.

CDR3 DNA sequence: TGTGCCAGCAGCTTGTTGTGGGATGAGCAGTTCTTC. Translating gives CASSLLWDEQFF. V is TRBV5-8 and J is TRBJ2-1; D unresolved. CDR3 length: 12 residues. The V gene lost 1 base and the J gene lost 8 bases, with 7 bases spanning the gap. CDR1 and CDR2 from the germline V gene are SGHTS and YDEGEE.

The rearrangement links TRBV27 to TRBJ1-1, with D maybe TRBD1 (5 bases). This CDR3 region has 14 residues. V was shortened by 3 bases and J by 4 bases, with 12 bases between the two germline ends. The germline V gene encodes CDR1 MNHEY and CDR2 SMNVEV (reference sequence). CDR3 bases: TGTGCCAGCAGTTTGAAGTCGAGGGGCACTGAAGCTTTCTTT. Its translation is CASSLKSRGTEAFF.

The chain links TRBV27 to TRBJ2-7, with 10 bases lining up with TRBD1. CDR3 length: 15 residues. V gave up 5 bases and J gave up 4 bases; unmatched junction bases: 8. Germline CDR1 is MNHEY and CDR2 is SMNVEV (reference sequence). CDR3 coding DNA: TGTGCCAGCAGTACCCAGGACAGGGGGTCGTACGAGCAGTACTTC. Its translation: CASSTQDRGSYEQYF.

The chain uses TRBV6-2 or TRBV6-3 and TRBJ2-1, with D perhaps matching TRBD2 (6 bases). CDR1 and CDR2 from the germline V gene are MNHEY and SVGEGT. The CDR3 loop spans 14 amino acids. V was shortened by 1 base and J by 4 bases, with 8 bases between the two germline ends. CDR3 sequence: CASSYLGLYNEQFF. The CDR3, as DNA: TGTGCCAGCAGTTACTTGGGACTTTACAATGAGCAGTTCTTC.

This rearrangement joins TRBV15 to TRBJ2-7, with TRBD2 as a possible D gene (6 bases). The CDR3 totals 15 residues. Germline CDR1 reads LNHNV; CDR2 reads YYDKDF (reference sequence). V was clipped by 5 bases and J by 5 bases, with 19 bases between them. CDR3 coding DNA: TGTGCCACCAGCCATCGGAGGGTATCCGGAGACGAGCAGTACTTC. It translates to CATSHRRVSGDEQYF.